These 10 T cell receptor beta chains were sequenced from one sample in a study of cytomegalovirus exposure and HLA in healthy donors. Vbeta (60) and Jbeta (13) primers were used in the PCR. The table came from immunoSEQ multiplex PCR; TCRdb's copy has only in-frame clones and leaves some out. The sample shows 100,000 to 150,000 clones, less than 80% of them seen only once. The sample comprised PBMCs. The receptors originated from a man aged 30 to 39 in good health and CMV-seronegative.

This chain uses TRBV11-3 with TRBJ2-7; TRBD1 aligns across 8 bases. Germline CDR1 is SGHNT and CDR2 is YENEEA. There are 14 residues in the CDR3. With 4 bases clipped from V and 0 bases from J, the junction kept 2 bases outside the gene matches. The CDR3 DNA reads as TGTGCCAGCAGCTGGACAGGGAGCTCCTACGAGCAGTACTTC. Its protein product is CASSWTGSSYEQYF.

The chain joins TRBV7-8 to TRBJ1-2; tentatively, D is TRBD1 (5 bases). The V end lost 0 bases, the J end lost 0 bases, and 11 bases lay between the germline ends. There are 16 residues in the CDR3. Germline assignment: CDR1 SGHVS and CDR2 FQNEAQ. The CDR3 region is CASSLANRKTNYGYTF. The CDR3 DNA sequence: TGTGCCAGCAGCTTAGCCAACAGGAAAACTAACTATGGCTACACCTTC.

The genes are TRBV5-6 and TRBJ2-7; a possible D gene is TRBD2 (5 bases). Trimming pared 4 bases from V and 0 bases from J, leaving 8 bases between. Germline CDR1 SGHDT, CDR2 YYEEEE. CDR3 length: 13 amino acids. Here the CDR3 DNA reads TGTGCCAGCAGCCTAGCCAGCTCCTACGAGCAGTACTTC. Translating gives CASSLASSYEQYF.

The V gene is TRBV14, the J gene TRBJ1-5; D is unclear. Germline-derived CDR1 and CDR2 are SGHDN and FVKESK. The CDR3 totals 14 residues. The V gene lost 1 base and the J gene lost 5 bases, with 9 bases spanning the gap. CDR3 bases: TGTGCCAGCAGCCAAGGAGGAGGATATCAGCCCCAGCATTTT. Translated: CASSQGGGYQPQHF.

V gene TRBV7-8 combines with J gene TRBJ2-1; no definite D call. The CDR3 has 11 amino acids. The ends were cut back, 9 bases at V and 8 bases at J, with 11 bases in the middle. Germline loops: CDR1 SGHVS, CDR2 FQNEAQ. The CDR3 spells CASTQAYEQFF. The CDR3 DNA sequence: TGTGCCAGTACCCAGGCTTATGAGCAGTTCTTC.

The gene calls are TRBV21-1 and TRBJ1-6; the table's TRBD1 call for D was not verified on the DNA. TRBV21-1 is an annotated pseudogene. The CDR3 extends over 16 amino acids. CDR3 coding DNA: TGTGCCAGCAGCTGGGACAGGGGGCGCAGAAATTCACCCCTCCACTTT. It translates to CASSWDRGRRNSPLHF.

This clone appeared a few times. The chain employs TRBV11-2 and TRBJ2-2; TRBD2 is a possible D gene (6 bases). This CDR3 comprises 15 residues. The V gene's germline CDR1 is SGHAT and CDR2 FQNNGV. V lost 5 bases to trimming and J lost 4 bases, with 14 bases between them. The CDR3 is CASSSRGVITGELFF. CDR3 nucleotides: TGTGCCAGCAGCAGCCGCGGGGTGATCACCGGGGAGCTGTTTTTT.

This clone was observed a few times. The chain carries TRBV6-7 and TRBJ1-1; the D gene is possibly TRBD1 (5 bases). TRBV6-7 is annotated as an ORF whose role is uncertain. The CDR3 sequence is 16 residues long. V lost 2 bases, J lost 1 base, and 14 bases lay in between. The DNA for the CDR3 is TGTGCCAGCAGTTACACTTACCCTCAGGGGAACACTGAAGCTTTCTTT. This codes for CASSYTYPQGNTEAFF.

The chain recombines TRBV13 with TRBJ2-3, with D hard to call. V shed 3 bases and J shed 6 bases, with 13 bases lying between them. CDR3 length: 14 amino acids. Germline loops: CDR1 PRHDT, CDR2 FYEKMQ (reference sequence). CDR3 nucleotides: TGTGCCAGCAGCTTCCTAACAGCTCGGGATACGCAGTATTTT. Its protein is CASSFLTARDTQYF.

The chain couples TRBV27 to TRBJ1-2; the D is unclear. V lost 5 bases to trimming and J lost 4 bases, with 5 bases between them. CDR1 is MNHEY, CDR2 SMNVEV, per germline (reference sequence). The CDR3 length is 11 residues. CDR3 DNA: TGTGCCAGCAGTCGCGGCTATGGCTACACCTTC. Amino acids: CASSRGYGYTF.